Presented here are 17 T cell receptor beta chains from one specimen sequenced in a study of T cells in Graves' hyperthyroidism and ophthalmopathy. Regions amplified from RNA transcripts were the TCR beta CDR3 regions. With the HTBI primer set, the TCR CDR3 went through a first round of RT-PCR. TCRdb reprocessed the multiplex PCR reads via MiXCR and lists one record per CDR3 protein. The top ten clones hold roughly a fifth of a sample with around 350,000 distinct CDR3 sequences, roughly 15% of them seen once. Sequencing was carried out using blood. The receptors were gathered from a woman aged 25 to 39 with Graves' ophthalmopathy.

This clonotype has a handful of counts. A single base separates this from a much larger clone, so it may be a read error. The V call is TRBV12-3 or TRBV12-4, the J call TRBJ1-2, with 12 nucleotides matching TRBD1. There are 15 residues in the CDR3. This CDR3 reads CASNLGTGGFYGYTF. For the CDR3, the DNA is TGTGCCAGCAATTTAGGGACAGGGGGCTTTTATGGCTACACCTTC.

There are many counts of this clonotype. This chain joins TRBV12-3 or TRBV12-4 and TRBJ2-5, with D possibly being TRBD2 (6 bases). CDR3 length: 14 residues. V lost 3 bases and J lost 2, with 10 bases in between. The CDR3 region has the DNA TGTGCCAGCAGTTTTGGGGCGGGGCAAGAGACCCAGTACTTC. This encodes CASSFGAGQETQYF.

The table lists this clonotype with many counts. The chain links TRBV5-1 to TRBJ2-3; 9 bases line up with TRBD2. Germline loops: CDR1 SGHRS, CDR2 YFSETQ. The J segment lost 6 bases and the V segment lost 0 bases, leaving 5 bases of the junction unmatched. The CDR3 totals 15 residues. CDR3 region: CASSLGGGGADTQYF. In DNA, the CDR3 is TGCGCCAGCAGCTTGGGCGGCGGGGGGGCTGATACGCAGTATTTT.

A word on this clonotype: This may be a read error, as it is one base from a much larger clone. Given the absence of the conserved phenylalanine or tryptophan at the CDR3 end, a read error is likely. The CDR3 protein is CASSPQAVAGVYGYTL. In DNA, the CDR3 is TGTGCCAGCTCACCACAGGCCGTTGCAGGGGTCTATGGCTACACCCTC. The chain joins TRBV18 to TRBJ1-2; TRBD1 might be the D (6 bases). This CDR3 contains 16 residues. Germline V gives CDR1 KGHSH, CDR2 LQKENI. The germline V and J ends were trimmed by 1 base and 4 bases, with 16 bases remaining between them.

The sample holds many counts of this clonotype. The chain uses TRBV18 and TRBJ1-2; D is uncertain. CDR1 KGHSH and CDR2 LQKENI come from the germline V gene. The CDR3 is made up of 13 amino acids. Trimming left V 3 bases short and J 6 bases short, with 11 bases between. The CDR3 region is CASSPSADNGYTF. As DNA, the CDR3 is TGTGCCAGCTCACCTTCTGCCGACAATGGCTACACCTTC.

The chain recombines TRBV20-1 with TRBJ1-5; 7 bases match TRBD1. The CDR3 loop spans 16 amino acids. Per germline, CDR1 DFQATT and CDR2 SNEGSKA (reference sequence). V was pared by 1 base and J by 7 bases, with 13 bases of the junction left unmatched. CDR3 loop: CSARGQGTALYQPQHF. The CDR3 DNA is TGCAGTGCTAGAGGACAGGGCACGGCTCTTTACCAGCCCCAGCATTTT.

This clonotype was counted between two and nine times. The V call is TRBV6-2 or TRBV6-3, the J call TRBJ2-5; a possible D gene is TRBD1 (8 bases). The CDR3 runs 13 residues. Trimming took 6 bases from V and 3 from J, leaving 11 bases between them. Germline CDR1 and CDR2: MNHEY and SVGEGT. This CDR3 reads CASRQGGEETQYF. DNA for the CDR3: TGTGCCAGCAGACAGGGGGGGGAAGAGACCCAGTACTTC.

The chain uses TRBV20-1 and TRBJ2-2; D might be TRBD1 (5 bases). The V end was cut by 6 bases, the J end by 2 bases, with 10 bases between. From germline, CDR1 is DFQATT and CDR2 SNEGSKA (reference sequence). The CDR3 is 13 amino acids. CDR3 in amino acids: CSAARVNTGELFF. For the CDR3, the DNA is TGCAGTGCGGCCAGGGTCAACACCGGGGAGCTGTTTTTT.

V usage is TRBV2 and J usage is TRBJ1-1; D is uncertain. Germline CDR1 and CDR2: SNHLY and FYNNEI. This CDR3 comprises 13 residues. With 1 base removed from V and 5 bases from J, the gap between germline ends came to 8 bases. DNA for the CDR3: TGTGCCAGCAGTGAAGTGCGGTTGACTGAAGCTTTCTTT. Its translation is CASSEVRLTEAFF.

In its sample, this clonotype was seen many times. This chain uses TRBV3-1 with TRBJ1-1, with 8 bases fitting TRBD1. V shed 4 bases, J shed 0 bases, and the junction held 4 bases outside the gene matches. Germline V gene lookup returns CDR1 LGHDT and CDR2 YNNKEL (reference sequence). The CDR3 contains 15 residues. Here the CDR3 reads CASSLGTGLNTEAFF. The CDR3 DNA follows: TGTGCCAGCAGCCTTGGGACAGGCTTGAACACTGAAGCTTTCTTT.

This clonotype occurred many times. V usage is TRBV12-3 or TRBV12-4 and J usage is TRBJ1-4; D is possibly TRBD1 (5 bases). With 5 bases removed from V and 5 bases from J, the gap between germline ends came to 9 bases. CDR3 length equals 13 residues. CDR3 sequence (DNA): TGTGCCAGCAGTATCGGACAAAATGAAAAACTGTTTTTT. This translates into CASSIGQNEKLFF.

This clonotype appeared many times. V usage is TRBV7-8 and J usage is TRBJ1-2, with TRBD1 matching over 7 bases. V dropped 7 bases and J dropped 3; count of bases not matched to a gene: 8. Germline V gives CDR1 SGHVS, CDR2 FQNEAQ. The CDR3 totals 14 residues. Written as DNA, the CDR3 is TGTGCCAGCACGCAGGGGACAGCCGACTATGGCTACACCTTC. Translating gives CASTQGTADYGYTF.

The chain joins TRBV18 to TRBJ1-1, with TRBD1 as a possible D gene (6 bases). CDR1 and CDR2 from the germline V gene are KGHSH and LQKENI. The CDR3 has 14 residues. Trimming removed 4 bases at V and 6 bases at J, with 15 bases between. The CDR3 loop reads CASSLIQGTPEAFF. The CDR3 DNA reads TGTGCCAGCTCACTTATTCAGGGGACCCCTGAAGCTTTCTTT.

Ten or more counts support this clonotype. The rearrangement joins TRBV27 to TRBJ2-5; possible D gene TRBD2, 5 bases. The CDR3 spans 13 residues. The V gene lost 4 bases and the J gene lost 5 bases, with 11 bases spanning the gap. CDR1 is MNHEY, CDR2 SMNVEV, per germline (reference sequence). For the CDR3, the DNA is TGTGCCAGCAGTTGGTTTACGGGGGAGACCCAGTACTTC. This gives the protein CASSWFTGETQYF.

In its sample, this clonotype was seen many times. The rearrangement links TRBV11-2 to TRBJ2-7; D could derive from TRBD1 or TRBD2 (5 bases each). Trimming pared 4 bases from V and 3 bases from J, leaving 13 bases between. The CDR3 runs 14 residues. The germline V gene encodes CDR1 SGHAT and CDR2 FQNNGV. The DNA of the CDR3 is TGTGCCAGCAGCTGGGGGACCTTAAACTACGAGCAGTACTTC. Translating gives CASSWGTLNYEQYF.

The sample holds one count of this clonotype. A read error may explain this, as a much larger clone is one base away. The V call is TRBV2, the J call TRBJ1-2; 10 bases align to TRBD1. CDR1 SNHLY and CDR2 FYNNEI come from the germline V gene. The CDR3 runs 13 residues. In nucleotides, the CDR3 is TGTGCCGGGGGACAGGGGAAATCTAGAGGCTACATCTTC. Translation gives CAGGQGKSRGYIF. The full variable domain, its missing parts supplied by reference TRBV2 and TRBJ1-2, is EPEVTQTPSHQVTQMGQEVILRCVPISNHLYFYWYRQILGQKVEFLVSFYNNEISEKSEIFDDQFSVERPDGSNFTLKIRSTKLEDSAMYFCAGGQGKSRGYIFGSGTRLTVV.

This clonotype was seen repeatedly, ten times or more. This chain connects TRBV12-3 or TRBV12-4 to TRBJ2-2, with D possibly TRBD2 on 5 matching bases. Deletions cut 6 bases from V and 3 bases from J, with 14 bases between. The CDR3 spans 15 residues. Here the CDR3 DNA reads TGTGCCAGCAGCCGGCAAGCGGTGGACACCGGGGAGCTGTTTTTT. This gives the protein CASSRQAVDTGELFF.